This TCR beta chain stems from a study of early T cells in non-severe SARS-CoV-2 infection. Study at large: Chains were not paired, and sequencing was done on bulk RNA from unsorted whole blood. General study points: There was a bias toward anti-spike CD8 responses in VDJdb matching, which missed private and CD4 specificities.

Germline assignment: CDR1 DFQATT and CDR2 SNEGSKA (reference sequence). This CDR3 spans 13 amino acids. With 3 bases removed from V and 3 bases from J, the gap between germline ends came to 10 bases. The library protocol tagged individual cDNA molecules with unique molecular identifiers. TCRdb re-called the 5' RACE reads through MiXCR, storing one row per CDR3 protein. The sample yields some 70,000 distinct CDR3 sequences, roughly 10% seen once. This clonotype was counted many times. What it binds is not known. The sequenced material came from whole blood. The sequence came from an adult who was a healthcare worker with PCR-confirmed SARS-CoV-2 infection or an uninfected control (not recorded which). The genes are TRBV20-1 and TRBJ2-3, with D possibly being TRBD2 (5 bases). The chain's CDR3 is CSASGSFTDTQYF. As DNA, the CDR3 is TGCAGTGCTAGTGGGAGTTTTACAGATACGCAGTATTTT.